The rows below give T cell receptor beta chains drawn from one sample of a study of shared clonotypes between healthy human individuals. This table comes from immunoSEQ multiplex PCR, and its TCRdb copy is limited to in-frame clones, with some not included. The table shows hundreds of thousands of clones, with roughly 98% occurring only once. Sample: naive CD8+ T cells sorted from blood. These receptors came from a man between 25 and 39 years old in good health. Each CDR3 is given without its conserved first and last residue. The D gene is left open where the match is weak.

j_call v_call d_call cdr3_aa
TRBJ1-1 TRBV20-1 - SARGGPEAF
TRBJ2-1 TRBV7-9 - ASSLAQGTHNEQF
TRBJ1-1 TRBV14 - ASSPAQILNTEAF
TRBJ1-4 TRBV6-1 - ASSDGNEKLF
TRBJ2-7 TRBV9 TRBD1 ASSAAGTGTYEQY
TRBJ1-2 TRBV6-4 TRBD1 ASSDDDRVPYNGYT
TRBJ2-1 TRBV7-2 - ASRSTGEQF
TRBJ1-2 TRBV27 - ASRAAGRNYGYT
TRBJ2-1 TRBV29-1 TRBD2 SVEGLAGEYNEQF
TRBJ2-7 TRBV9 - ASSVAFGVTYEQY